This T cell receptor (beta chain) was identified in a study of Ad26.COV2.S vaccination and SARS-CoV-2 variants. The CDR3 consists of 13 residues. Germline CDR1 is LGHDT and CDR2 is YNNKEL (reference sequence). V lost 4 bases and J 6 bases, leaving 10 bases between the germline ends. TCRdb keeps only in-frame clones here, not all; method: immunoSEQ multiplex PCR. Of about 350,000 clones in the sample, 90% to 95% were seen once. The receptor's source is a human donor who had recovered from COVID-19. The sequences come from peripheral blood, collected after recovery from COVID-19. This rearrangement joins TRBV3-1 (or the pseudogene TRBV3-2) to TRBJ2-1, with unresolved D. The CDR3: CASSLQIVNEQFF. The CDR3 DNA reads TGTGCCAGCAGCCTGCAAATAGTCAATGAGCAGTTCTTC.